A selection of T cell receptor beta chains follows, all from one sample in a study of CD8 T cells in Susac syndrome. TCRdb reprocessed the immunoSEQ multiplex PCR reads with MiXCR, giving one entry per CDR3 protein. The sample includes some 130,000 distinct CDR3 sequences, 95% of them seen just once. The sequencing sample was made of CD8+ T cells from PBMCs. The receptors stem from a human donor with Susac syndrome. Each CDR3 is given with its conserved first and last residue. D genes are given only for firm matches. For some rows the clone size is stated as once, few or many, or as a class when expanded; others skip it.

j_call: TRBJ2-3
v_call: TRBV12-3/TRBV12-4
d_call: TRBD1
clone_size: -
cdr3_nt: TGTGCCAGCAGCCCGGGACAGGGAGACGGCACATATACGCAGTATTTT
cdr3_aa: CASSPGQGDGTYTQYF

j_call: TRBJ1-5
v_call: TRBV7-8
d_call: -
clone_size: -
cdr3_nt: TGTGCCAGCAGCCTGGAGGCCCTTCAGCCCCAGCATTTT
cdr3_aa: CASSLEALQPQHF

j_call: TRBJ1-3
v_call: TRBV9
d_call: -
clone_size: -
cdr3_nt: TGTGCCAGCAGCGTAGCGGGGGGAGTTGGAAACACCATATATTTT
cdr3_aa: CASSVAGGVGNTIYF

j_call: TRBJ1-2
v_call: TRBV9
d_call: -
clone_size: -
cdr3_nt: TGTGCCAGCAGCGTAGAAGGAACTAACTATGGCTACACCTTC
cdr3_aa: CASSVEGTNYGYTF

j_call: TRBJ2-7
v_call: TRBV9
d_call: -
clone_size: once
cdr3_nt: TGTGCCAGCAGCCCCAGTGGAGTTCACGAGCAGTACTTC
cdr3_aa: CASSPSGVHEQYF

j_call: TRBJ2-7
v_call: TRBV7-2
d_call: TRBD2
clone_size: -
cdr3_nt: TGTGCCAGCAGCCGCGGGGGTAACGAGCAGTACTTC
cdr3_aa: CASSRGGNEQYF

j_call: TRBJ2-2
v_call: TRBV4-1
d_call: -
clone_size: once
cdr3_nt: TGCGCCAGCAGCCAAGAGTACGGTTGGACCGGGGAGCTGTTTTTT
cdr3_aa: CASSQEYGWTGELFF

j_call: TRBJ2-1
v_call: TRBV24-1
d_call: -
clone_size: -
cdr3_nt: TGTGCCACCACAGGCGGAGGATACAATGAGCAGTTCTTC
cdr3_aa: CATTGGGYNEQFF

j_call: TRBJ2-7
v_call: TRBV12-5
d_call: -
clone_size: -
cdr3_nt: TGTGCTAGTGCCGCACAGGAAAACCACTACGAGCAGTACTTC
cdr3_aa: CASAAQENHYEQYF

j_call: TRBJ2-1
v_call: TRBV18
d_call: -
clone_size: -
cdr3_nt: TGTGCCAGCTCACCACCCGGGAACGGGCCCTACAATGAGCAGTTCTTC
cdr3_aa: CASSPPGNGPYNEQFF

j_call: TRBJ1-1
v_call: TRBV7-9
d_call: -
clone_size: -
cdr3_nt: TGTGCCAGCAGCTTAGCAGGCAGGGAAGAAGCTTTCTTT
cdr3_aa: CASSLAGREEAFF

j_call: TRBJ1-2
v_call: TRBV9
d_call: -
clone_size: -
cdr3_nt: TGTGCCAGCAGCGCTGTGACAGGCGGTGGCTACACCTTC
cdr3_aa: CASSAVTGGGYTF

j_call: TRBJ1-3
v_call: TRBV28
d_call: -
clone_size: -
cdr3_nt: TGTGCCAGCAGTTTTCGGGGGGCGCTCTCGGGAAACACCATATATTTT
cdr3_aa: CASSFRGALSGNTIYF

j_call: TRBJ2-1
v_call: TRBV20-1
d_call: TRBD2
clone_size: -
cdr3_nt: TGCAGTGCTAGAGGCCCGACTAGCGGGAGTATCAATGAGCAGTTCTTC
cdr3_aa: CSARGPTSGSINEQFF

j_call: TRBJ1-5
v_call: TRBV27
d_call: -
clone_size: -
cdr3_nt: TGTGCCAGCAGTCGAGGCAGCAATCAGCCCCAGCATTTT
cdr3_aa: CASSRGSNQPQHF

j_call: TRBJ2-3
v_call: TRBV18
d_call: -
clone_size: once
cdr3_nt: TGTGCCAGCTCGGACCAAGGAGATACGCAGTATTTT
cdr3_aa: CASSDQGDTQYF

j_call: TRBJ2-1
v_call: TRBV20-1
d_call: TRBD2
clone_size: -
cdr3_nt: TGCAGTGCTAGAGATCTATTGAATAGCGGGAGTCTGTATGAGCAGTTCTTC
cdr3_aa: CSARDLLNSGSLYEQFF

j_call: TRBJ2-1
v_call: TRBV7-2
d_call: TRBD2
clone_size: -
cdr3_nt: TGTGCCAGCAGCTTTACGGGAGGGCCGGGGGGTGAGCAGTTCTTC
cdr3_aa: CASSFTGGPGGEQFF

j_call: TRBJ2-7
v_call: TRBV29-1
d_call: -
clone_size: -
cdr3_nt: TGCAGCGTTGCGGGGGGGACAGACTCGTACGAGCAGTACTTC
cdr3_aa: CSVAGGTDSYEQYF

j_call: TRBJ2-1
v_call: TRBV2
d_call: -
clone_size: -
cdr3_nt: TGTGCCAGCAGGGCGTACGATGAGCAGTTCTTC
cdr3_aa: CASRAYDEQFF